The 29 T cell receptor beta chains in this list originate from one sample, sequenced in a study of T cell repertoires in cytomegalovirus infection. A single record per CDR3 protein comes from TCRdb applying MiXCR to the reads. The data hold around 290,000 distinct CDR3 sequences, with about 23% observed a single time. Specimen: PBMCs. These receptors came from a human donor in good health (CMV status not recorded). Some clones in this sample may be carry-over from other donors' samples.

This clonotype was found once. A read error may produce the germline difference seen at one junction end. J is TRBJ2-1 and V is TRBV11-2, with TRBD2 matching over 15 bases. The length of the CDR3 is 17 residues. CDR1 and CDR2 (germline): SGHAT, FQNNGV. CDR3 amino acids: CATSLGGRGLAGGEQFF. Here the CDR3 DNA reads TGTGCCACCAGCTTAGGGGGTCGGGGACTAGCGGGAGGTGAGCAGTTCTTC.

There are many counts of this clonotype. The chain combines TRBV11-2 with TRBJ1-3; D is uncertain. CDR1 and CDR2 (germline): SGHAT, FQNNGV. The length of the CDR3 is 18 residues. The ends were cut back, 5 bases at V and 0 bases at J, with 20 bases in the middle. This CDR3 reads CASSLNYRAVSSGNTIYF. The DNA of the CDR3 is TGTGCCAGCAGCCTAAATTACCGGGCAGTGAGCTCTGGAAACACCATATATTTT.

This clonotype has more than one count but fewer than ten. This chain links TRBV29-1 with TRBJ2-5; the match to TRBD1 covers 10 bases. The CDR3 consists of 18 residues. J gave up 2 bases and V 0 bases, and 12 bases lay outside the gene matches. Per germline, CDR1 SQVTM and CDR2 ANQGSEA. CDR3 in DNA: TGCAGCGTTGAAGATCACGCGCGACAGGGGGCGCTTCAAGAGACCCAGTACTTC. This translates into CSVEDHARQGALQETQYF.

This rearrangement joins TRBV20-1 to TRBJ2-4; no reliable D call. V was shortened by 0 bases and J by 8 bases, with 11 bases between the two germline ends. Germline lookup yields CDR1 DFQATT and CDR2 SNEGSKA (reference sequence). CDR3 size: 13 residues. The CDR3 is CSARDTVGYIQYF. In nucleotides, the CDR3 is TGCAGTGCTAGAGATACGGTCGGGTACATTCAGTACTTC.

This chain connects TRBV10-3 to TRBJ1-1, with D possibly TRBD1 on 6 matching bases. Per germline, CDR1 ENHRY and CDR2 SYGVKD. The CDR3 is 12 residues long. The V end lost 6 bases, the J end lost 6 bases, and 11 bases lay between the germline ends. The CDR3 region has the DNA TGTGCCATCAGCGAGGGGGGGGCTGAAGCTTTCTTT. Translation: CAISEGGAEAFF.

The V and J genes are TRBV28 and TRBJ1-1; 8 nucleotides line up with TRBD1. J lost 0 bases, V lost 5 bases, and 2 bases had no gene match. Germline V gene lookup returns CDR1 MDHEN and CDR2 SYDVKM. This CDR3 comprises 14 residues. CDR3 protein: CASSPGQVNTEAFF. The CDR3 nucleotides are TGTGCCAGCAGTCCGGGACAGGTGAACACTGAAGCTTTCTTT. The full variable domain, in which reference TRBV28 and TRBJ1-1 provide the parts outside the CDR3, is DVKVTQSSRYLVKRTGEKVFLECVQDMDHENMFWYRQDPGLGLRLIYFSYDVKMKEKGDIPEGYSVSREKKERFSLILESASTNQTSMYLCASSPGQVNTEAFFGQGTRLTVV.

The V call is TRBV6-6, the J call TRBJ2-7; either TRBD1 or TRBD2 may supply D (7 bases each). The ends were cut back, 2 bases at V and 0 bases at J, with 14 bases in the middle. Per the germline V gene, CDR1 is MNHNY and CDR2 is SVGAGI (reference sequence). The CDR3 has 16 residues. The CDR3 region is CASSYGGDSPSYEQYF. In DNA form, the CDR3 reads TGTGCCAGCAGTTACGGGGGGGACAGTCCCTCCTACGAGCAGTACTTC.

V and J are TRBV20-1 and TRBJ2-6; tentative D call: TRBD2 (6 bases). CDR1 is DFQATT and CDR2 is SNEGSKA in the germline V gene (reference sequence). V dropped 0 bases and J dropped 4 bases, with 13 bases sitting between them. CDR3 length equals 16 residues. The CDR3 DNA reads as TGCAGTGCTAGAGATCGGAGGGTTTCGGGGGCCAACGTCCTGACTTTC. Protein: CSARDRRVSGANVLTF.

The V and J genes are TRBV6-5 and TRBJ2-3; 13 positions agree with TRBD2. This CDR3 is built from 15 residues. Germline V gives CDR1 MNHEY, CDR2 SVGAGI. V gave up 5 bases and J gave up 3 bases; unmatched junction bases: 2. Here the CDR3 reads CASSGTSGNTDTQYF. The CDR3 nucleotides are TGTGCCAGCAGTGGGACTAGCGGGAATACAGATACGCAGTATTTT.

This clonotype was counted a few times. The genes are TRBV25-1 and TRBJ1-2; possible D gene TRBD1, 6 bases. The CDR3 contains 15 residues. In germline, CDR1 is MGHDK, CDR2 SYGVNS. The ends were cut back, 4 bases at V and 7 bases at J, with 19 bases in the middle. CDR3 in amino acids: CASSATGTLGGGYTF. CDR3 DNA sequence: TGTGCCAGCAGTGCCACCGGGACACTCGGGGGTGGCTACACCTTC.

The rearrangement links TRBV7-3 to TRBJ2-7, with D possibly being TRBD1 (5 bases). Per germline, CDR1 SGHTA and CDR2 FQGTGA. V lost 10 bases, J lost 1 base, and 14 bases lay in between. The length of the CDR3 is 13 residues. The CDR3 nucleotides read TGTGCCACCGGTCCGCGGACATCCTACGAGCAGTACTTC. Translating it yields CATGPRTSYEQYF. Full variable domain (missing parts from reference TRBV7-3 and TRBJ2-7): GAGVSQTPSNKVTEKGKYVELRCDPISGHTALYWYRQSLGQGPEFLIYFQGTGAADDSGLPNDRFFAVRPEGSVSTLKIQRTERGDSAVYLCATGPRTSYEQYFGPGTRLTVT.

At least ten counts were recorded for this clonotype. DNA of the CDR3: TGTGCCAGCAGCTCGACAGGGGGGAATACGCAGTATTTT. This sequence encodes CASSSTGGNTQYF. This chain connects TRBV7-6 to TRBJ2-3, with 9 bases matching TRBD1. CDR1 is SGHVS and CDR2 is FNYEAQ in the germline V gene. There are 13 residues in the CDR3. V lost 4 bases and J lost 7; bases outside the gene matches: 3.

This chain joins TRBV5-1 and TRBJ2-7; 7 nucleotides line up with TRBD2. Trimming took 4 bases from V and 5 from J; bases not matched to a gene: 9. The CDR3 length is 14 residues. Germline values: CDR1 SGHRS, CDR2 YFSETQ. The CDR3 DNA reads as TGCGCCAGCAGCCCTTCCGGGGCGGGGGACGAGCAGTACTTC. Translated, it gives CASSPSGAGDEQYF.

The chain combines TRBV6-2 or TRBV6-3 with TRBJ1-1; D is uncertain. V was shortened by 0 bases and J by 4 bases, with 12 bases between the two germline ends. Germline values: CDR1 MNHEY, CDR2 SVGEGT. The CDR3 totals 15 residues. The CDR3 is CASSYSWVAPTEAFF. The CDR3 DNA reads TGTGCCAGCAGTTACTCCTGGGTGGCGCCCACTGAAGCTTTCTTT.

A few counts support this clonotype. The V gene is TRBV11-2, the J gene TRBJ2-7, with 7 bases lining up with TRBD2. This CDR3 spans 16 amino acids. Germline CDR1 and CDR2: SGHAT and FQNNGV. The V and J ends lost 1 base and 0 bases, in that order; junction bases with no gene match: 6. This CDR3 reads CASSLVGASGSYEQYF. The CDR3 bases are TGTGCCAGCAGCTTAGTTGGGGCTAGCGGCTCCTACGAGCAGTACTTC.

The chain has TRBV28 and TRBJ2-7; no definite D call. V dropped 3 bases and J dropped 5 bases, with 2 bases sitting between them. Germline lookup yields CDR1 MDHEN and CDR2 SYDVKM. The CDR3 has 10 amino acids. CDR3 DNA sequence: TGTGCCAGCAGTTTCGACGAGCAGTACTTC. It specifies CASSFDEQYF.

This clonotype was seen many times. The chain employs TRBV7-2 and TRBJ1-3; D uncertain. V lost 1 base to trimming and J lost 0 bases, with 10 bases between them. The CDR3 covers 16 residues. Germline loops: CDR1 SGHTA, CDR2 FQGNSA. Here the CDR3 reads CASSLVAVSSGNTIYF. Here the CDR3 DNA reads TGTGCCAGCAGCTTAGTTGCTGTTAGCTCTGGAAACACCATATATTTT. Variable domain in full (rest from reference TRBV7-2 and TRBJ1-3): GAGVSQSPSNKVTEKGKDVELRCDPISGHTALYWYRQSLGQGLEFLIYFQGNSAPDKSGLPSDRFSAERTGGSVSTLTIQRTQQEDSAVYLCASSLVAVSSGNTIYFGEGSWLTVV.

This clonotype was seen only a few times. This chain connects TRBV6-2 or TRBV6-3 to TRBJ1-2, with D hard to call. Germline V gene sequence: CDR1 MNHEY, CDR2 SVGEGT. The CDR3 has 11 amino acids. V was pared by 4 bases and J by 8 bases, with 8 bases between. The CDR3 protein is CASSSRRGYTF. The CDR3 DNA is TGTGCCAGCAGTTCTCGAAGGGGCTACACCTTC.

This clonotype was seen only a few times. V is TRBV7-3 and J is TRBJ2-7; D not certain. CDR1 and CDR2 (germline): SGHTA, FQGTGA. The V gene lost 4 bases and the J gene lost 8 bases, with 15 bases spanning the gap. The CDR3 runs to 13 residues. CDR3 sequence (DNA): TGTGCCAGCAGCTCGAACCCCCATTTTAAGCAGTACTTC. It translates to CASSSNPHFKQYF. The whole variable domain, remainder taken from reference TRBV7-3 and TRBJ2-7, is GAGVSQTPSNKVTEKGKYVELRCDPISGHTALYWYRQSLGQGPEFLIYFQGTGAADDSGLPNDRFFAVRPEGSVSTLKIQRTERGDSAVYLCASSSNPHFKQYFGPGTRLTVT.

This clonotype was observed at least ten times. The CDR3 coding sequence is TGTGCCAGCAGCTCCGGGAGGGGGGGAAGGGGCAATCAGCCCCAGCATTTT. Its protein product is CASSSGRGGRGNQPQHF. V and J are TRBV7-8 and TRBJ1-5; weak D call: TRBD1 (6 bases). The CDR3 runs to 17 residues. From germline, CDR1 is SGHVS and CDR2 FQNEAQ. The germline V and J ends were trimmed by 4 bases and 2 bases, with 18 bases remaining between them.

This clonotype has just a few counts. The chain employs TRBV28 and TRBJ2-4; 7 positions agree with TRBD1. Germline CDR1 reads MDHEN; CDR2 reads SYDVKM. The CDR3 contains 18 residues. V lost 6 bases and J lost 0; bases outside the gene matches: 14. CDR3 loop: CASSLRGRGTLAKNIQYF. Written as DNA, the CDR3 is TGTGCCAGCAGCCTCCGGGGCAGGGGGACGCTAGCCAAAAACATTCAGTACTTC.

The chain employs TRBV5-4 and TRBJ2-3; 9 nucleotides agree with TRBD2. Germline V gene sequence: CDR1 SGHNT, CDR2 YYREEE (reference sequence). The CDR3 runs to 15 residues. V shed 0 bases and J 2 bases; nucleotides not matched to a gene: 1. DNA of the CDR3: TGTGCCAGCAGCTTGGGGACTAGCGCCACAGATACGCAGTATTTT. It is translated as CASSLGTSATDTQYF.

The chain joins TRBV27 to TRBJ2-1, with 10 bases fitting TRBD1. The V segment lost 5 bases and the J segment 2 bases; nucleotides outside the gene matches: 3. Germline V CDR1 and CDR2: MNHEY, SMNVEV (reference sequence). This CDR3 is 15 amino acids long. Here the CDR3 reads CASSADRGPYNEQFF. In DNA, the CDR3 is TGTGCCAGCAGTGCCGACAGGGGGCCCTACAATGAGCAGTTCTTC.

This clonotype occurred a few times. The CDR3 DNA sequence: TGTGCCAGCAGTTTCCGGGCGGGGACCCAGCCCCAGCATTTT. This sequence encodes CASSFRAGTQPQHF. This rearrangement joins TRBV28 to TRBJ1-5, with a tentative D call TRBD1 (5 bases). The V gene's germline CDR1 is MDHEN and CDR2 SYDVKM. The CDR3 runs to 14 residues. With 3 bases removed from V and 7 bases from J, the gap between germline ends came to 13 bases.

This sequence joins TRBV6-6 and TRBJ2-3; TRBD1 or TRBD2 may be the D gene (5 bases each). V lost 4 bases and J lost 2, with 13 bases in between. Germline V gene lookup returns CDR1 MNHNY and CDR2 SVGAGI (reference sequence). CDR3 length equals 15 residues. The CDR3 DNA reads as TGTGCCAGCAGTTCCAACCGGGACCCCACAGATACGCAGTATTTT. It translates to CASSSNRDPTDTQYF.

The chain combines TRBV2 with TRBJ2-7; 8 positions match TRBD1. Germline trimming cut 7 bases from V and 3 bases from J; bases unmatched to any gene: 5. In germline, CDR1 is SNHLY, CDR2 FYNNEI. This CDR3 is 13 amino acids long. CDR3 nucleotides: TGTGCCAGCATCAGGACAGGGAACTACGAGCAGTACTTC. As protein: CASIRTGNYEQYF.

The CDR3 nucleotides read TGTGCCAGCAGTCCCCCGGGACGAAGCCCCGGGGAGCTGTTTTTT. Amino acid sequence: CASSPPGRSPGELFF. The rearrangement joins TRBV11-2 to TRBJ2-2, with D perhaps being TRBD1 or TRBD2 (5 bases each). The V end was cut by 6 bases, the J end by 6 bases, with 17 bases between. The CDR3 extends over 15 amino acids. Germline CDR1 and CDR2: SGHAT and FQNNGV. The full variable domain, rest sourced from reference TRBV11-2 and TRBJ2-2, is EAGVAQSPRYKIIEKRQSVAFWCNPISGHATLYWYQQILGQGPKLLIQFQNNGVVDDSQLPKDRFSAERLKGVDSTLKIQPAKLEDSAVYLCASSPPGRSPGELFFGEGSRLTVL.

This chain joins TRBV6-5 and TRBJ2-3, with 8 bases lining up with TRBD1. V was clipped by 6 bases and J by 8 bases; unmatched bases: 10. The CDR3 covers 14 residues. The germline CDR1 and CDR2 sequences are MNHEY and SVGAGI. CDR3: CASSQSDRGVTQYF. The CDR3 DNA follows: TGTGCCAGCAGCCAGAGCGACAGGGGCGTTACGCAGTATTTT.

Turning to this clonotype: Germline and junction disagree at one end, which may indicate a read error. This chain connects TRBV19 to TRBJ1-1; D gene ambiguous. Germline values: CDR1 LNHDA, CDR2 SQIVND (reference sequence). The CDR3 length is 16 residues. CDR3: CVSKRTPGQADTEAFF. The CDR3, as DNA: TGTGTCAGTAAGAGGACTCCCGGGCAGGCGGACACTGAAGCTTTCTTT.